A selection of T cell receptor beta chains follows, all from one sample in a study of radiotherapy plus CTLA-4 blockade in lung cancer. Assay: immunoSEQ multiplex PCR; the TCRdb copy retains only in-frame clones and omits some. The sample includes 70,000 to 90,000 clones, roughly four fifths of them seen just once. The starting material was peripheral blood, obtained from a patient treated with radiotherapy plus ipilimumab. The receptors shown here come from a human donor with non-small cell lung cancer who had stable disease on radiotherapy plus ipilimumab. The CDR3 runs from the conserved cysteine through the conserved F or W. A D gene is named only where the DNA matches it firmly. Size tells how often a clone was seen (once, few, many) or the class of an expanded clone, and some rows leave it out.

v_gene,abundance,d_gene,j_gene,CDR3nt,CDR3aa
TRBV15,-,-,TRBJ1-6,TGTGCCACCAGCCCCTTGGCGGGTTCACCCCTCCACTTT,CATSPLAGSPLHF
TRBV5-1,-,TRBD2,TRBJ2-3,TGCGCCAGTACCGCCCCACTAGGGAGGGGCACAGATACGCAGTATTTT,CASTAPLGRGTDTQYF
TRBV29-1,-,TRBD1,TRBJ2-7,TGCAGCGCCCTGGACAGGGTAGACGAGCAGTACTTC,CSALDRVDEQYF
TRBV10-1,once,-,TRBJ1-2,TGCGCCAGCAGTGTTGACAGAACATATGGCTACACCTTC,CASSVDRTYGYTF
TRBV6-1,-,-,TRBJ1-5,TGTGCCAGCAGTCAAGGAGGGGGGTCATACCTTAATCAGCCCCAGCATTTT,CASSQGGGSYLNQPQHF
TRBV9,-,-,TRBJ2-2,TGTGCCAGCAGCTCGCGAGGGGGATCGAACACCGGGGAGCTGTTTTTT,CASSSRGGSNTGELFF
TRBV5-1,once,TRBD1,TRBJ1-2,TGCGCCAGCAGCAACCTACAGGGGGCGGATGGCTACACCTTC,CASSNLQGADGYTF
TRBV18,-,-,TRBJ2-1,TGTGCCAGCTCACCAAGTTCCGGCGGACAGTCCTACAATGAGCAGTTCTTC,CASSPSSGGQSYNEQFF
TRBV27,-,TRBD1,TRBJ2-7,TGTGCCACCCAGAAAGGGGGCTTATACGAGCAGTACTTC,CATQKGGLYEQYF
TRBV13,-,TRBD2,TRBJ2-5,TGTGCCAGCAGCCGACTAGCGGCGGAGACCCAGTACTTC,CASSRLAAETQYF
TRBV4-1,-,-,TRBJ1-1,TGCGCCAGCAGCCAAAGCCCCGGGAGCCCAGAAGCTTTCTTT,CASSQSPGSPEAFF
TRBV20-1,-,-,TRBJ2-1,TGCAGTGCTTATCTGTACAATGAGCAGTTCTTC,CSAYLYNEQFF
TRBV5-1,once,TRBD1,TRBJ2-7,TGCGCCAGCAGGCCGAATCCCGGGACAGGGACCTACGAGCAGTACTTC,CASRPNPGTGTYEQYF
TRBV11-2,-,-,TRBJ2-1,TGTGCCAGCAGCTTAGCTCCCGGGGCTAGGATCGACAATGAGCAGTTCTTC,CASSLAPGARIDNEQFF
TRBV7-3,-,TRBD2,TRBJ2-3,TGTGCCAGCAGCTCCCTACCGGGGGGGCCAGGTGATACGCAGTATTTT,CASSSLPGGPGDTQYF
TRBV25-1,once,-,TRBJ1-2,TGTGCCAGCAGTGAACCTGGGTCATTTAACTATGGCTACACCTTC,CASSEPGSFNYGYTF
TRBV18,-,-,TRBJ2-5,TGTGCCAGCTCACTAAGGGGGCAAGAGACCCAGTACTTC,CASSLRGQETQYF
TRBV15,-,-,TRBJ1-1,TGTGCCACCAGCAGAGCGGAAAGGAACACTGAAGCTTTCTTT,CATSRAERNTEAFF